This entry is about one TCR beta chain. The data originate from a study of T cell changes during pregnancy in multiple sclerosis. Libraries were prepared by immunoSEQ multiplex PCR; TCRdb keeps only in-frame clonotypes and omits some of them. The sample lists tens of thousands of clones, 75% to 95% occurring once. Trimming took off 3 bases at V and 2 bases at J, with 10 bases between the two ends. The CDR3 sequence is 14 residues long. Germline CDR1 MGHRA, CDR2 YSYEKL. The chain links TRBV4-1 to TRBJ2-5, with a tentative D call TRBD2 (7 bases). The starting material was peripheral blood, obtained before pregnancy. The receptor was derived from a female donor with multiple sclerosis, enrolled in a pregnancy study. The CDR3: CASSQGGPQETQYF. CDR3 nucleotides: TGCGCCAGCAGCCAGGGGGGGCCACAAGAGACCCAGTACTTC.